The sequence of this T cell receptor beta chain was determined in a study of Ad26.COV2.S vaccination and SARS-CoV-2 variants. Background on the study: Donor was in the COV1001 Ad26.COV2.S trial arm. Intramuscular Ad26.COV2.S doses were given once or twice, 56 days apart. Overall study results and limits: Measurements of TCR breadth and depth may have given underestimates of the total T cell responses.

V was clipped by 1 base and J by 10 bases; unmatched bases: 14. In germline, CDR1 is MGHRA, CDR2 YSYEKL. The CDR3 totals 17 residues. The table lists this clone with a few counts. The antigen is not known. Sample treatment: some 20 received Ad26.COV2.S at low or high dose, single or two shots; about 5 received placebo; per-sample allocation not given. Specimens were obtained on day 63 following the first vaccine or placebo injection. Ad26.COV2.S expressed prefusion-stabilized spike from the original Wuhan strain. Measured with immunoSEQ multiplex PCR; TCRdb has only the in-frame clones, and not every one. The sample lists about 420,000 clones, over 75% occurring once.

The receptor was isolated from a person between 18 and 65 years old who received the Ad26.COV2.S COVID-19 vaccine or a placebo. The sample here was peripheral blood, taken in a trial of Ad26.COV2.S vaccine versus placebo. The gene calls are TRBV4-1 and TRBJ1-4, with 8 bases aligning to TRBD1. In DNA, the CDR3 is TGCGCCAGCAGCCAAGGACCCAGGGGGCAGAACGCGGGAAAACTGTTTTTT. It translates to CASSQGPRGQNAGKLFF.